This T cell receptor (beta chain) was identified during a study of blood T cell repertoires in COVID-19. As for the study in general: Italy, Spain and the United States were the sources of the convalescent and acute COVID-19 samples. The cDNA or gDNA used as material had been derived from T cells, B-cell-depleted T cells, or PBMCs.

CDR1 is GTSNPN and CDR2 is SVGIG in the germline V gene (reference sequence). V shed 1 base, J shed 5 bases, and the junction held 19 bases outside the gene matches. CDR3 length equals 18 residues. Original methodology: Nucleated cell number was recorded as an estimate derived from reference gene primer amplification. This table comes from immunoSEQ multiplex PCR, and its TCRdb copy is limited to in-frame clones, with some not included. D and trimming come from the DNA, and the V and J calls and clone size come from that table. The sample consists of tens of thousands of clones, around 87% of them appearing once.

What was sequenced was peripheral blood. The receptor's source is a woman of 80 years or more with COVID-19, enrolled during active disease. V and J are TRBV30 and TRBJ1-2; 7 nucleotides agree with TRBD1. The chain's CDR3 is CAWSGGTAREIILYGYTF. The DNA for the CDR3 is TGTGCCTGGAGTGGGGGGACAGCTCGGGAGATTATTTTATATGGCTACACCTTC. The full variable domain, its missing parts supplied by reference TRBV30 and TRBJ1-2, is SQTIHQWPATLVQPVGSPLSLECTVEGTSNPNLYWYRQAAGRGLQLLFYSVGIGQISSEVPQNLSASRPQDRQFILSSKKLLLSDSGFYLCAWSGGTAREIILYGYTFGSGTRLTVV.